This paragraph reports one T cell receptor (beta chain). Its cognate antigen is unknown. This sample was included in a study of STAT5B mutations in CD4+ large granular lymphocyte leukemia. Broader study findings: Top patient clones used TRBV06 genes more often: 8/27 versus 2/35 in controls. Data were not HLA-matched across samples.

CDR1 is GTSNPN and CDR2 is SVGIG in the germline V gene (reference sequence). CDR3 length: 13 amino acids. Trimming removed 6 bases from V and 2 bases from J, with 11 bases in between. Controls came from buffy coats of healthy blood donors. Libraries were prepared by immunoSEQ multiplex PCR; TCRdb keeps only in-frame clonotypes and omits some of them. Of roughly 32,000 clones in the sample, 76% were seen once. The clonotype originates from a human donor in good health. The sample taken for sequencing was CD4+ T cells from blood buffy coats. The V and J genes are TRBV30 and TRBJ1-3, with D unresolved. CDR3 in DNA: TGTGCCTGCCTAGAATACCCTGGAAACACCATATATTTT. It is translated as CACLEYPGNTIYF.